The 26 T cell receptor beta chains below all came from one sample that was sequenced in a study of blood T cell repertoires in COVID-19. Measured with immunoSEQ multiplex PCR; TCRdb has only the in-frame clones, and not every one. Of fewer than 180,000 clones in the sample, 75% to 90% were seen once. Source material: peripheral blood. Receptors were obtained from a woman in her sixties with active or convalescent COVID-19.

As to this clone: Germline and junction disagree at one end, which may indicate a read error. The rearrangement joins TRBV2 to TRBJ2-5; D is possibly TRBD1 (5 bases). This CDR3 region has 11 residues. Germline values: CDR1 SNHLY, CDR2 FYNNEI. CDR3 bases: TGCTCAGGGCGGCTCCAAGAGACCCAGTACTTC. This sequence encodes CSGRLQETQYF.

Details on this clone: Other nucleotide sequences in the sample specify the same CDR3. This chain connects TRBV5-1 to TRBJ1-4; D is perhaps TRBD1 (5 bases). V lost 0 bases to trimming and J lost 4 bases, with 7 bases between them. CDR1 and CDR2 (germline): SGHRS, YFSETQ. This CDR3 contains 14 residues. CDR3 in amino acids: CASSLGQGNEKLFF. DNA for the CDR3: TGCGCCAGCAGCTTGGGCCAGGGTAATGAAAAACTGTTTTTT.

The rearrangement uses TRBV5-8 and TRBJ1-5; D possibly corresponds to TRBD1 (6 bases). Germline assignment: CDR1 SGHTS and CDR2 YDEGEE. The CDR3 is 16 residues long. V lost 0 bases, J lost 0 bases, and 10 bases lay in between. The CDR3: CASSLGGTYSNQPQHF. The CDR3 DNA is TGTGCCAGCAGCTTGGGGGGGACATATAGCAATCAGCCCCAGCATTTT.

The rearrangement joins TRBV7-2 to TRBJ1-1, with 8 bases that match TRBD1. Germline V gives CDR1 SGHTA, CDR2 FQGNSA. Losses at the gene ends were 5 bases for V and 5 bases for J; bases not matched to a gene: 7. The CDR3 is 14 residues long. The CDR3 sequence: CASSGFDRGTEAFF. The CDR3 region has the DNA TGTGCCAGCAGCGGGTTTGACAGGGGAACTGAAGCTTTCTTT.

The V and J genes are TRBV6-5 and TRBJ1-1, with D possibly being TRBD1 (5 bases). Germline loops: CDR1 MNHEY, CDR2 SVGAGI. V lost 6 bases, J lost 0 bases, and 11 bases lay in between. The CDR3 runs 14 residues. CDR3 coding DNA: TGTGCCAGCAGACAGGCGATTATGAACACTGAAGCTTTCTTT. Residues: CASRQAIMNTEAFF.

V gene TRBV7-3 combines with J gene TRBJ2-3; 8 bases fit TRBD2. V shed 4 bases and J 6 bases; nucleotides not matched to a gene: 12. The V gene's germline CDR1 is SGHTA and CDR2 FQGTGA. This CDR3 is 16 amino acids long. The CDR3 DNA follows: TGTGCCAGCAGCTCCTATACCCGGGGGGGCAAGGATACGCAGTATTTT. Its translation is CASSSYTRGGKDTQYF. Using reference TRBV7-3 and TRBJ2-3 for the parts outside the CDR3, the full variable domain is GAGVSQTPSNKVTEKGKYVELRCDPISGHTALYWYRQSLGQGPEFLIYFQGTGAADDSGLPNDRFFAVRPEGSVSTLKIQRTERGDSAVYLCASSSYTRGGKDTQYFGPGTRLTVL.

V and J are TRBV5-1 and TRBJ2-5, with a tentative D call TRBD2 (7 bases). The germline V gene has CDR1 SGHRS and CDR2 YFSETQ. The CDR3 spans 15 residues. Trimming removed 4 bases at V and 5 bases at J, with 18 bases between. The CDR3 sequence: CASSPGAGAEETQYF. The CDR3 DNA follows: TGCGCCAGCAGCCCTGGGGCGGGGGCTGAGGAGACCCAGTACTTC.

This clone came up a few times. J is TRBJ1-2 and V is TRBV7-2, with D possibly matching TRBD1 (6 bases). Looked up from germline, CDR1 is SGHTA and CDR2 is FQGNSA. This CDR3 contains 13 residues. V lost 2 bases to trimming and J lost 3 bases, with 7 bases between them. The CDR3: CASSLNRDYGYTF. CDR3 nucleotides: TGTGCCAGCAGCTTAAACAGGGACTATGGCTACACCTTC.

CDR3 loop: CASSYDRDPNYGYTF. The CDR3 coding sequence is TGTGCCAGCAGTTACGATAGAGATCCCAACTATGGCTACACCTTC. The chain recombines TRBV6-5 with TRBJ1-2; D is undetermined. Trimming stripped 2 bases from V and 2 bases from J, with 12 bases between. Germline assignment: CDR1 MNHEY and CDR2 SVGAGI. CDR3 length: 15 amino acids.

The chain links TRBV3-1 (or the pseudogene TRBV3-2) to TRBJ1-2; D is uncertain. V lost 3 bases and J 6 bases, leaving 11 bases between the germline ends. The CDR3 length is 13 residues. Germline V gives CDR1 LGHDT, CDR2 YNNKEL (reference sequence). CDR3 amino acids: CASSQESFNGYTF. The CDR3 DNA sequence: TGTGCCAGCAGCCAGGAGAGTTTTAATGGCTACACCTTC.

This clone showed up just a few times. The V and J genes are TRBV2 and TRBJ2-1, with 8 nucleotides matching TRBD1. V lost 7 bases, J lost 9 bases, and 8 bases stayed unmatched. The length of the CDR3 is 13 residues. The germline gives CDR1 SNHLY, CDR2 FYNNEI. CDR3 bases: TGTGCCAGCACCAGGGGGCTACTGGGTGAGCAGTTCTTC. It codes for CASTRGLLGEQFF.

This clone appeared a single time. The rearrangement joins TRBV11-3 to TRBJ2-1; 9 bases match TRBD1. V trimming: 1 base; J trimming: 7 bases; junction bases outside the gene matches: 8. The CDR3 covers 16 residues. Per germline, CDR1 SGHNT and CDR2 YENEEA. The CDR3 DNA is TGTGCCAGCAGCTTAGCGGGTCGACAGGGGGGAAATGAGCAGTTCTTC. Translated, it gives CASSLAGRQGGNEQFF.

V gene TRBV5-1 combines with J gene TRBJ2-2; the D gene is possibly TRBD1 (5 bases). CDR3 length: 14 amino acids. Germline CDR1 and CDR2: SGHRS and YFSETQ. The V and J ends lost 6 bases and 0 bases respectively, with 9 bases between them. Written as DNA, the CDR3 is TGCGCCAGCACCGGACAATCGAACACCGGGGAGCTGTTTTTT. Protein sequence: CASTGQSNTGELFF. Using reference TRBV5-1 and TRBJ2-2 for the parts outside the CDR3, the full variable domain is KAGVTQTPRYLIKTRGQQVTLSCSPISGHRSVSWYQQTPGQGLQFLFEYFSETQRNKGNFPGRFSGRQFSNSRSEMNVSTLELGDSALYLCASTGQSNTGELFFGEGSRLTVL.

The chain is built from TRBV7-9 and TRBJ2-7; D perhaps matches TRBD1 (5 bases). The V end was cut by 1 base, the J end by 5 bases, with 12 bases between. This CDR3 spans 14 amino acids. Germline V lookup: CDR1 SEHNR, CDR2 FQNEAQ (reference sequence). The CDR3 DNA reads TGTGCCAGCAGCTTAGACGGCAGGGCGGACGAGCAGTACTTC. Translation gives CASSLDGRADEQYF.

V and J are TRBV6-2 or TRBV6-3 and TRBJ2-5, with 10 bases fitting TRBD2. With V trimmed by 5 bases and J by 5 bases, 14 bases remained unmatched. CDR1 and CDR2 from the germline V gene are MNHEY and SVGEGT. This CDR3 has 17 residues. CDR3 sequence: CASSPGSGGDLPETQYF. DNA for the CDR3: TGTGCCAGCAGTCCCGGGAGCGGGGGGGACCTCCCGGAGACCCAGTACTTC.

The chain links TRBV5-5 to TRBJ2-7; 7 bases line up with TRBD1. V dropped 4 bases and J dropped 2; count of bases not matched to a gene: 6. The CDR3 spans 14 residues. The V gene's germline CDR1 is SGHKS and CDR2 YYEKEE (reference sequence). The CDR3 bases are TGTGCCAGCAGCGCCGGGACAGCCGCCTACGAGCAGTACTTC. This encodes CASSAGTAAYEQYF.

The rearrangement links TRBV30 to TRBJ2-1, with 12 bases fitting TRBD2. CDR1 and CDR2 (germline): GTSNPN, SVGIG (reference sequence). This CDR3 spans 18 amino acids. The V gene end was trimmed by 7 bases and the J gene end by 0 bases; junction bases not matched to a gene: 13. Written as DNA, the CDR3 is TGTGCCTCCCCCCTAACTAGCGGGGGGACGAGCTCCTACAATGAGCAGTTCTTC. Its translation: CASPLTSGGTSSYNEQFF.

V gene TRBV2 combines with J gene TRBJ1-1, with 7 bases identical to TRBD1. Germline V gives CDR1 SNHLY, CDR2 FYNNEI. V lost 5 bases and J lost 3; bases outside the gene matches: 3. The CDR3 runs 13 residues. DNA for the CDR3: TGTGCCAGCAGTATAACAGGGGACACTGAAGCTTTCTTT. Its protein is CASSITGDTEAFF.

The chain employs TRBV5-1 and TRBJ1-4, with TRBD1 matching over 8 bases. V was pared by 4 bases and J by 0 bases, with 8 bases of the junction left unmatched. CDR3 size: 17 residues. The germline V gene encodes CDR1 SGHRS and CDR2 YFSETQ. The CDR3 nucleotides read TGCGCCAGCAGCGCCGGGACAGGACATGCAACTAATGAAAAACTGTTTTTT. Residues: CASSAGTGHATNEKLFF.

This rearrangement joins TRBV5-1 to TRBJ2-7, with TRBD1 matching 8 bases. This CDR3 has 14 amino acids. The trim removed 2 bases at V and 2 bases at J, leaving 3 bases unmatched. Per the germline V gene, CDR1 is SGHRS and CDR2 is YFSETQ. CDR3: CASSLQGEAYEQYF. CDR3 nucleotide sequence: TGCGCCAGCAGCTTACAGGGGGAAGCCTACGAGCAGTACTTC.

The chain couples TRBV9 to TRBJ2-1; D perhaps matches TRBD2 (7 bases). CDR1 is SGDLS and CDR2 is YYNGEE in the germline V gene. The germline V and J ends were trimmed by 2 bases and 9 bases, with 21 bases remaining between them. This CDR3 has 16 residues. The CDR3 DNA reads as TGTGCCAGCAGCGTGTCTTTGGTGGGGGGGCCAATTGAGCAGTTCTTC. Translation gives CASSVSLVGGPIEQFF.

The chain combines TRBV19 with TRBJ1-1; perhaps TRBD1 as D (5 bases). V shed 7 bases and J shed 1 base, with 16 bases lying between them. Germline CDR1 is LNHDA and CDR2 is SQIVND (reference sequence). The CDR3 loop spans 15 amino acids. The CDR3 loop is CASKAQGPTNTEAFF. The CDR3 DNA reads as TGTGCCAGTAAAGCTCAGGGCCCAACGAACACTGAAGCTTTCTTT. The full variable domain, in which reference TRBV19 and TRBJ1-1 provide the parts outside the CDR3, is DGGITQSPKYLFRKEGQNVTLSCEQNLNHDAMYWYRQDPGQGLRLIYYSQIVNDFQKGDIAEGYSVSREKKESFPLTVTSAQKNPTAFYLCASKAQGPTNTEAFFGQGTRLTVV.

The V call is TRBV21-1, the J call TRBJ1-3. TRBV21-1 is listed as a pseudogene. The CDR3 extends over 19 amino acids. The CDR3 spells CASSKASLWRGGSGNTIYF. For the CDR3, the DNA is TGTGCCAGCAGCAAAGCATCCTTGTGGAGGGGGGGGTCTGGAAACACCATATATTTT.

The V gene is TRBV2, the J gene TRBJ1-5; TRBD1 is a possible D gene (6 bases). The CDR3 has 15 residues. The germline CDR1 and CDR2 sequences are SNHLY and FYNNEI. Trimming took 7 bases from V and 2 from J, leaving 15 bases between them. This chain's CDR3 is CASTPGGLGNQPQHF. In nucleotides, the CDR3 is TGTGCCAGCACCCCGGGGGGGCTTGGCAATCAGCCCCAGCATTTT.

V is TRBV5-1 and J is TRBJ2-4; D perhaps matches TRBD1 (5 bases). The CDR3 sequence is 16 residues long. Trimming left V 4 bases short and J 3 bases short, with 17 bases between. Germline-derived CDR1 and CDR2 are SGHRS and YFSETQ. Here the CDR3 reads CASSAARGLDKNIQYF. In nucleotides, the CDR3 is TGCGCCAGCAGCGCAGCTAGGGGTTTGGACAAAAACATTCAGTACTTC.

This chain uses TRBV6-5 with TRBJ2-1; the D gene is possibly TRBD1 (5 bases). Trimming shortened V by 4 bases and J by 9 bases, and 10 bases separated the two germline ends. CDR1 is MNHEY, CDR2 SVGAGI, per germline. This CDR3 comprises 12 residues. The DNA for the CDR3 is TGTGCCAGCAGTTCCTCTACAGGTGAGCAGTTCTTC. Encoded protein: CASSSSTGEQFF.